Presented here are 24 T cell receptor beta chains from one specimen sequenced in a study of Graves' ophthalmopathy and Graves' hyperthyroidism. Amplification of the TCR beta CDR3 regions used RNA transcripts (as template). Second-round multiplex PCR followed a first-round RT-PCR using HTBI primers. TCRdb reprocessed the multiplex PCR reads with MiXCR, giving one entry per CDR3 protein. The sample holds over a million distinct CDR3 sequences, about 40% seen once. The material sequenced was peripheral blood or thyroid tissue (not recorded which). The receptors shown here come from an adult man with Graves' hyperthyroidism.

This rearrangement joins TRBV20-1 to TRBJ2-7; perhaps TRBD1 as D (6 bases). V was pared by 3 bases and J by 2 bases, with 14 bases between. Germline V gives CDR1 DFQATT, CDR2 SNEGSKA (reference sequence). The CDR3 is 14 amino acids. CDR3 region: CSARSQGSAYEQYF. The CDR3 region has the DNA TGCAGTGCTAGGAGCCAGGGGAGCGCCTACGAGCAGTACTTC.

This clonotype was counted a few times. This CDR3 reads CASSPWRDEQYF. The CDR3 DNA is TGTGCCAGCAGCCCTTGGAGGGACGAGCAGTACTTC. J is TRBJ2-7 and V is TRBV12-3 or TRBV12-4; possibly TRBD2 for D (6 bases). This CDR3 is 12 amino acids long. V was cut by 6 bases and J by 5 bases, with 11 bases left in between.

The chain couples TRBV25-1 to TRBJ1-1, with D uncertain. Per the germline V gene, CDR1 is MGHDK and CDR2 is SYGVNS. The length of the CDR3 is 14 residues. V was cut by 2 bases and J by 7 bases, with 14 bases left in between. The CDR3 reads CASSELLGTNEAFF. CDR3 DNA sequence: TGTGCCAGCAGTGAACTTCTGGGAACTAATGAAGCTTTCTTT.

The chain joins TRBV7-2 to TRBJ2-7; D possibly corresponds to TRBD2 (5 bases). CDR3 length: 13 amino acids. V shed 5 bases and J shed 6 bases, with 14 bases lying between them. Germline values: CDR1 SGHTA, CDR2 FQGNSA. The CDR3 nucleotides read TGTGCCAGCAGCCCCCGGGCGGGTGCCGAGCAGTACTTC. Residues: CASSPRAGAEQYF. Full variable domain (outside the CDR3, taken from reference TRBV7-2 and TRBJ2-7): GAGVSQSPSNKVTEKGKDVELRCDPISGHTALYWYRQSLGQGLEFLIYFQGNSAPDKSGLPSDRFSAERTGGSVSTLTIQRTQQEDSAVYLCASSPRAGAEQYFGPGTRLTVT.

The table lists this clonotype with many counts. The CDR3 region has the DNA TGCAGTGCTAGAGGGGAGGTGGGGACGTTCTATACGCATGGCTACACCTTC. It translates to CSARGEVGTFYTHGYTF. The chain carries TRBV20-1 and TRBJ1-2, with a weak D call TRBD1 (5 bases). The CDR3 contains 17 residues. V shed 1 base and J shed 6 bases, with 24 bases lying between them. The V gene's germline CDR1 is DFQATT and CDR2 SNEGSKA (reference sequence).

Only one count was recorded for this clonotype. J is TRBJ2-7 and V is TRBV7-2; 14 bases fit TRBD2. J gave up 0 bases and V 1 base, and 2 bases lay outside the gene matches. This CDR3 is 17 amino acids long. Germline CDR1 and CDR2: SGHTA and FQGNSA. CDR3 sequence (DNA): TGTGCCAGCAGCTTAGTCGGGACTAGCGGGAGCTCCTACGAGCAGTACTTC. Its translation is CASSLVGTSGSSYEQYF.

This clonotype occurred many times. J is TRBJ1-1 and V is TRBV7-9; perhaps TRBD1 as D (6 bases). CDR3 size: 15 residues. Deletions cut 2 bases from V and 1 base from J, with 11 bases between. Germline values: CDR1 SEHNR, CDR2 FQNEAQ (reference sequence). In nucleotides, the CDR3 is TGTGCCAGCAGCTTATCGTCACAGGGGAACACTGAAGCTTTCTTT. This encodes CASSLSSQGNTEAFF.

This clonotype was counted only a few times. The chain carries TRBV4-3 and TRBJ1-6; possibly TRBD1 for D (6 bases). V lost 0 bases and J lost 5, with 11 bases in between. There are 16 residues in the CDR3. Germline V gene data show CDR1 as LGHNA and CDR2 as YSLEER. CDR3 nucleotide sequence: TGCGCCAGCAGCCAAGATCTTACAGGGCATAATTCACCCCTCCACTTT. This sequence encodes CASSQDLTGHNSPLHF.

This clonotype was counted many times. The genes are TRBV29-1 and TRBJ1-1; D ambiguous. Deletions cut 4 bases from V and 1 base from J, with 13 bases between. This CDR3 comprises 14 residues. The germline V gene has CDR1 SQVTM and CDR2 ANQGSEA. The CDR3 reads CSVADISSNTEAFF. CDR3 in DNA: TGCAGCGTTGCTGACATCTCGTCGAACACTGAAGCTTTCTTT.

A remark on this clonotype: One base away lies a much larger clone, so this may be a sequencing read error. The chain joins TRBV19 to TRBJ1-5, with D unclear. CDR3 length equals 12 residues. Trimming pared 7 bases from V and 9 bases from J, leaving 13 bases between. CDR1 and CDR2 (germline): LNHDA, SQIVND (reference sequence). The CDR3 is CASTNTGRPQHF. DNA of the CDR3: TGTGCCAGTACGAACACCGGTCGGCCCCAGCATTTT. Full variable domain (remainder filled in from reference TRBV19 and TRBJ1-5): DGGITQSPKYLFRKEGQNVTLSCEQNLNHDAMYWYRQDPGQGLRLIYYSQIVNDFQKGDIAEGYSVSREKKESFPLTVTSAQKNPTAFYLCASTNTGRPQHFGDGTRLSIL.

This clonotype turned up a few times. The J gene is TRBJ1-2, the V gene TRBV6-5; perhaps TRBD1 as D (6 bases). The germline V and J ends were trimmed by 5 bases and 4 bases, with 14 bases remaining between them. Germline V gene sequence: CDR1 MNHEY, CDR2 SVGAGI. The CDR3 is 14 residues long. CDR3 loop: CASSIQQGVYGYTF. The CDR3 DNA reads TGTGCCAGCAGTATACAACAGGGTGTCTATGGCTACACCTTC.

The chain uses TRBV10-3 and TRBJ1-2; 10 bases align to TRBD1. V gave up 2 bases and J gave up 3 bases; unmatched junction bases: 12. CDR1 is ENHRY, CDR2 SYGVKD, per germline. This CDR3 region has 18 residues. This CDR3 reads CAISEKGTGAHGDYGYTF. The CDR3 bases are TGTGCCATCAGTGAGAAAGGGACAGGGGCCCACGGTGACTATGGCTACACCTTC.

Regarding this clonotype: A much larger clone differs by one base, so this may be a read error. The chain is built from TRBV7-9 and TRBJ2-5; TRBD1 matches 7 bases. Trimming at V came to 8 bases and at J to 4 bases, leaving 19 bases not matched to a gene. This CDR3 spans 17 amino acids. Germline CDR1 reads SEHNR; CDR2 reads FQNEAQ (reference sequence). CDR3 coding DNA: TGTGCCAGCGGCTCCTACAAGAAACAGGGGATTGCAGAGACCCAGTACTTC. As protein: CASGSYKKQGIAETQYF.

In this sample, this clonotype turned up many times. The CDR3 DNA sequence: TGTGCCAGCAGCAACCCCTCGTCGATCATAGAGACCCAGTACTTC. It codes for CASSNPSSIIETQYF. This chain joins TRBV11-2 and TRBJ2-5; D uncertain. Germline assignment: CDR1 SGHAT and CDR2 FQNNGV. V gave up 5 bases and J gave up 4 bases, with 17 bases separating them. The CDR3 runs to 15 residues.

With regard to this clonotype: A much bigger clone sits one base away, suggesting this may be a read error. The rearrangement joins TRBV5-1 to TRBJ2-7; tentative D call: TRBD1 (5 bases). The germline V gene has CDR1 SGHRS and CDR2 YFSETQ. The CDR3 spans 13 residues. The CDR3 is CASSGGGAYGQYF. The CDR3 DNA follows: TGCGCCAGCAGCGGCGGTGGGGCCTACGGGCAGTACTTC.

This chain links TRBV29-1 with TRBJ1-2; 9 positions match TRBD1. Trimming removed 5 bases from V and 2 bases from J; junction bases left unmatched: 6. This CDR3 is built from 14 residues. Germline V CDR1 and CDR2: SQVTM, ANQGSEA. CDR3: CSVTGQGYNYGYTF. The CDR3 nucleotides read TGCAGCGTTACGGGACAGGGCTACAACTATGGCTACACCTTC.

This rearrangement joins TRBV29-1 to TRBJ2-2, with 9 bases matching TRBD1. The junction had 10 bases not matched to a gene; V was cut back by 2 bases and J by 6 bases. Germline CDR1 is SQVTM and CDR2 is ANQGSEA. The CDR3 extends over 16 amino acids. The CDR3 protein is CSVETLRQGVSGELFF. The DNA for the CDR3 is TGCAGCGTTGAAACCTTACGACAGGGGGTATCCGGGGAGCTGTTTTTT.

The chain employs TRBV9 and TRBJ1-1; a possible D gene is TRBD1 (6 bases). The CDR3 loop spans 19 amino acids. Trimming pared 3 bases from V and 0 bases from J, leaving 24 bases between. Germline V gives CDR1 SGDLS, CDR2 YYNGEE. The CDR3 DNA reads TGTGCCAGCAGCGCAAGCCGGAGCGGGGGGCGAGGCCTGAACACTGAAGCTTTCTTT. This gives the protein CASSASRSGGRGLNTEAFF.

This clonotype was observed a handful of times. V is TRBV10-3 and J is TRBJ1-2; D call uncertain. This CDR3 spans 11 amino acids. Germline V gene data show CDR1 as ENHRY and CDR2 as SYGVKD. The V end lost 4 bases, the J end lost 14 bases, and 14 bases lay between the germline ends. The CDR3 nucleotides are TGTGCCATCAGTGGAGGCCTCGAGACGACCTTC. As protein: CAISGGLETTF.

The J gene is TRBJ1-5, the V gene TRBV19; D remains ambiguous. Germline V CDR1 and CDR2: LNHDA, SQIVND (reference sequence). The CDR3 is made up of 15 amino acids. Trimming shortened V by 7 bases and J by 0 bases, and 13 bases separated the two germline ends. The CDR3 nucleotides are TGTGCCAGTAAAACTGACACACTTAGCAATCAGCCCCAGCATTTT. Translated: CASKTDTLSNQPQHF.

The chain is built from TRBV20-1 and TRBJ1-1, with 9 nucleotides matching TRBD1. J lost 0 bases, V lost 3 bases, and 8 bases had no gene match. Germline CDR1 is DFQATT and CDR2 is SNEGSKA (reference sequence). This CDR3 is 16 amino acids long. The chain's CDR3 is CSASARQGEVNTEAFF. The CDR3 DNA reads as TGCAGTGCTAGTGCCCGACAGGGGGAGGTGAACACTGAAGCTTTCTTT.

This chain joins TRBV7-2 and TRBJ2-7; TRBD2 matches 12 bases. The V gene end was trimmed by 0 bases and the J gene end by 0 bases; junction bases not matched to a gene: 6. The CDR3 is made up of 18 amino acids. Germline CDR1 reads SGHTA; CDR2 reads FQGNSA. CDR3: CASSLALAGGPSSYEQYF. CDR3 DNA: TGTGCCAGCAGCTTAGCCCTAGCGGGAGGGCCAAGCTCCTACGAGCAGTACTTC.

This clonotype was seen a handful of times. J is TRBJ2-7 and V is TRBV24-1; 7 bases match TRBD2. The CDR3 is 15 amino acids. Per the germline V gene, CDR1 is KGHDR and CDR2 is SFDVKD. V shed 2 bases and J 0 bases; nucleotides not matched to a gene: 3. The CDR3 DNA reads TGTGCCACCAGTGATTCCTGGACTAGCTCCTACGAGCAGTACTTC. Translating it yields CATSDSWTSSYEQYF.

The chain uses TRBV25-1 and TRBJ2-1; 8 nucleotides align to TRBD1. CDR1 is MGHDK, CDR2 SYGVNS, per germline. V lost 6 bases, J lost 1 base, and 5 bases stayed unmatched. The CDR3 has 15 amino acids. CDR3 coding DNA: TGTGCCAGCAGCTTAAGACAGGGGTCCTACAATGAGCAGTTCTTC. This encodes CASSLRQGSYNEQFF.